This T cell receptor (beta chain) was sequenced during a study of T-cell memory formation after mild COVID-19 (TCRdb year 2021). About the investigation overall: TCR sequence clusters from the two donors were found to be largely donor specific. Two young, previously healthy adult volunteers made up the cohort, one male and one female. T-cell clones expanding and contracting after mild COVID-19 in a couple of donors were tracked by longitudinal TCRalpha and TCRbeta repertoire sequencing. Points the paper makes about the study in general: Whether the second-wave clones peaking on day 37 were SARS-CoV-2 specific was not confirmed. Contracting CD4+ clones appeared mostly in the CM and EM memory subsets, whereas CD8+ clones were enriched in EMRA. Some responding clones were detected in pre-infection memory, suggesting pre-existing cross-reactive memory T cells joined the SARS-CoV-2 response. Only a couple of mild cases were covered in the study, and larger cohorts including severe cases with pre-infection samples were considered necessary. Balanced CD4/CD8 phenotypes were observed for clones contracting from day 15 to 85, whereas a bias towards CD4+ was observed for a second wave of clones expanding from day 15 to 37.

V and J lose 3 bases and 4 bases, and a span of 7 bases separates them. The germline V gene yields WSHSY for CDR1 and SAAADI for CDR2. From the cysteine up to the phenylalanine, the CDR3 has a length of 14 residues. The CDR3 DNA has 42 bases and is translated from base 1. The sequencer listed for this sample is Illumina NovaSeq 6000. Using 5'RACE with constant-segment primers, TCRalpha and TCRbeta cDNA libraries were constructed, with sample barcodes and unique molecular identifiers added in the process. RNA was extracted from every sample with Trizol reagent. Amplification of the libraries took two PCR steps, and the second step added a second sample barcode plus Illumina TruSeq adapters. Libraries were sequenced on an Illumina NovaSeq with 2 x 150 bp paired-end reads. As for the authors' bioinformatics: Demultiplexing of reads and collapsing into UMI-guided consensus sequences were performed with migec v1.2.7. With mixcr v2.1.11, UMI consensuses were aligned to TRA and TRB V and J templates and assembled into clonotypes. Clonotypes were classified as expanded or contracted when called significant by both edgeR and NoisET, with noise models trained on biological replicates. For edgeR calls, the thresholds were a false discovery rate-adjusted p below 0.01 and a log2 fold-change of 1. As an exploratory analysis of dynamics, PCA with hierarchical clustering was applied to max-normalized trajectories of the 1000 most abundant clonotypes. Separately sequenced CD4+ and CD8+ repertoires were used to assign a CD4 or CD8 phenotype to each responding clone. The public reads were reanalyzed by TCRdb: fastp trimming at Q25, MiXCR alignment, in-frame beta chains only. A single entry per CDR3 protein holds the most common genes and DNA from its merged rows. The V and J calls come from TCRdb's annotation, not from the publication. This sample holds hundreds of thousands of distinct CDR3 sequences; over 25% were observed only once. Of the sample, approximately 15% falls within the top ten clones.

PBMCs were isolated by Ficoll-Paque density gradient centrifugation. Points on this clonotype: Its antigen is still unknown. Base qualities were left out, and no much larger clone turns up one base away.

This sequence uses TRBV10-2 and TRBJ2-6, with no confidently assigned D gene. The sequencing input was PBMCs or a T cell subset sorted from them (not recorded which). This receptor was identified in an adult woman who had mild COVID-19 (a few samples of this study predate the infection). The sample titles of this study are shuffled in the database, so cell type and time point are left out; the donor was told from shared clones. The nucleotide sequence is TGCGCCAGCAGTGACAGTCCCGGGGCCAACGTCCTGACTTTC. It translates to CASSDSPGANVLTF.